This T cell receptor (beta chain) was observed in a study of T-cell reconstitution after alpha-beta-depleted transplantation in children. Germline values: CDR1 LGHDT, CDR2 YNNKEL (reference sequence). J lost 9 bases, V lost 1 base, and 14 bases had no gene match. This CDR3 has 17 amino acids. As concerns this clonotype: Its specificity is not known.

Unique molecular identifiers featured in how the TCRbeta library was prepared. TCRdb reprocessed the PCR reads with MiXCR, giving one entry per CDR3 protein. The data hold 450,000 to 550,000 distinct CDR3 sequences, with about an eighth observed a single time. Findings and caveats of the study: Fresh T-cell production supplied most of the T-cell counts and diversity seen one year after transplant. By about two months after transplant, alpha-beta T cells reportedly arose from several hundred graft clones that had expanded.

The chain carries TRBV3-1 and TRBJ2-1; TRBD2 agrees at 8 bases. This TCR was recovered from a female patient aged 2 to 10 who had a stem cell transplant for aplastic anemia, so the T cells may come from the graft donor. The specimen was PBMCs, mostly from graft donor cells, collected 180 days after TCRalphabeta/CD19-depleted stem cell transplant. The CDR3 coding sequence is TGTGCCAGCAGCCAAGCGGTCCCGGGACTAGATCGCCGTGAGCAGTTCTTC. This sequence encodes CASSQAVPGLDRREQFF.